The rows below give T cell receptor beta chains drawn from one sample of a study of shared clonotypes between healthy human individuals. Method: immunoSEQ multiplex PCR; TCRdb's copy keeps in-frame clones and lacks some. This table holds some 96,000 clones, around 47% found once. Sequenced: PBMCs. All receptors derive from a woman aged 40 to 55 in good health. Some clones in this sample may be carry-over from other donors' samples. CDR3s include the opening cysteine and the closing phenylalanine or tryptophan. The D gene is left open where the match is weak. Size tells how often a clone was seen (once, few, many) or the class of an expanded clone, and some rows leave it out.

clone_size: -
v_call: TRBV19
j_call: TRBJ2-1
d_call: TRBD2
cdr3_aa: CASSTPGLANEQFF
cdr3_nt: TGTGCCAGTAGTACACCCGGACTAGCCAATGAGCAGTTCTTC

clone_size: -
v_call: TRBV18
j_call: TRBJ2-7
d_call: TRBD1
cdr3_aa: CASSPGTEAYEQYF
cdr3_nt: TGTGCCAGCTCACCAGGGACAGAGGCCTACGAGCAGTACTTC

clone_size: once
v_call: TRBV18
j_call: TRBJ2-1
d_call: TRBD2
cdr3_aa: CASSPPEAGYNEQFF
cdr3_nt: TGTGCCAGCTCACCACCGGAAGCGGGGTACAATGAGCAGTTCTTC

clone_size: -
v_call: TRBV5-4
j_call: TRBJ1-1
d_call: -
cdr3_aa: CASSLGGANTEAFF
cdr3_nt: TGTGCCAGCAGCTTAGGAGGGGCGAACACTGAAGCTTTCTTT

clone_size: many
v_call: TRBV29-1
j_call: TRBJ2-1
d_call: -
cdr3_aa: CSVVASRVGEQFF
cdr3_nt: TGCAGCGTCGTTGCGTCTCGGGTGGGTGAGCAGTTCTTC

clone_size: -
v_call: TRBV5-1
j_call: TRBJ1-2
d_call: -
cdr3_aa: CASSLEAGDDYTF
cdr3_nt: TGCGCCAGCAGCTTGGAGGCAGGCGATGACTACACCTTC

clone_size: many
v_call: TRBV29-1
j_call: TRBJ2-7
d_call: -
cdr3_aa: CSVVSTLEQYF
cdr3_nt: TGCAGCGTTGTTAGTACCCTCGAGCAGTACTTC

clone_size: many
v_call: TRBV5-6
j_call: TRBJ2-7
d_call: TRBD2
cdr3_aa: CASSGGTSGSFLNEQYF
cdr3_nt: TGTGCCAGCAGCGGAGGGACTAGCGGGAGCTTTCTGAACGAGCAGTACTTC

clone_size: few
v_call: TRBV28
j_call: TRBJ2-3
d_call: -
cdr3_aa: CASSLSVDTQYF
cdr3_nt: TGTGCCAGCAGTTTATCGGTAGATACGCAGTATTTT

clone_size: -
v_call: TRBV2
j_call: TRBJ1-5
d_call: TRBD1
cdr3_aa: CASTRTGILVQPQHF
cdr3_nt: TGTGCCAGCACCAGGACAGGGATCCTGGTCCAGCCCCAGCATTTT

clone_size: few
v_call: TRBV7-3
j_call: TRBJ2-5
d_call: TRBD2
cdr3_aa: CASSPRLAGAETQYF
cdr3_nt: TGTGCCAGCAGCCCCCGACTAGCAGGAGCAGAGACCCAGTACTTC

clone_size: once
v_call: TRBV5-1
j_call: TRBJ1-1
d_call: -
cdr3_aa: CASSRVTGMGDTEAFF
cdr3_nt: TGCGCCAGCAGCCGAGTTACAGGGATGGGTGACACTGAAGCTTTCTTT

clone_size: -
v_call: TRBV7-2
j_call: TRBJ1-5
d_call: -
cdr3_aa: CASSLIQSNQPQHF
cdr3_nt: TGTGCCAGCAGCTTAATACAGAGCAATCAGCCCCAGCATTTT

clone_size: -
v_call: TRBV5-1
j_call: TRBJ1-1
d_call: -
cdr3_aa: CASSLGAVDTEAFF
cdr3_nt: TGCGCCAGCAGCTTGGGAGCTGTAGACACTGAAGCTTTCTTT

clone_size: many
v_call: TRBV30
j_call: TRBJ1-5
d_call: -
cdr3_aa: CAKGHITQPQHF
cdr3_nt: TGTGCCAAAGGTCATATCACTCAGCCCCAGCATTTT

clone_size: -
v_call: TRBV30
j_call: TRBJ2-5
d_call: -
cdr3_aa: CAWGDSRLVYF
cdr3_nt: TGTGCCTGGGGCGACAGCCGCCTTGTGTACTTC

clone_size: few
v_call: TRBV5-4
j_call: TRBJ2-1
d_call: -
cdr3_aa: CASSLGGAVYNEQFF
cdr3_nt: TGTGCCAGCAGTCTGGGGGGGGCGGTCTACAATGAGCAGTTCTTC

clone_size: -
v_call: TRBV5-1
j_call: TRBJ1-6
d_call: TRBD1
cdr3_aa: CASSDGTGESPLHF
cdr3_nt: TGCGCCAGCAGCGACGGGACAGGGGAGTCACCCCTCCACTTT

clone_size: -
v_call: TRBV7-3
j_call: TRBJ2-1
d_call: TRBD2
cdr3_aa: CASSSSGSYNEQFF
cdr3_nt: TGTGCCAGCAGCTCTAGCGGATCCTACAATGAGCAGTTCTTC

clone_size: few
v_call: TRBV5-1
j_call: TRBJ1-1
d_call: -
cdr3_aa: CASSLDVSTEAFF
cdr3_nt: TGCGCCAGCAGCTTGGATGTAAGCACTGAAGCTTTCTTT

clone_size: -
v_call: TRBV30
j_call: TRBJ2-7
d_call: TRBD2
cdr3_aa: CAWSNLAGAPYEQYF
cdr3_nt: TGTGCCTGGAGTAATCTAGCGGGAGCCCCCTACGAGCAGTACTTC

clone_size: many
v_call: TRBV28
j_call: TRBJ1-5
d_call: -
cdr3_aa: CASRQQGRGDQPQHF
cdr3_nt: TGTGCCAGCAGACAACAGGGAAGGGGGGATCAGCCCCAGCATTTT

clone_size: many
v_call: TRBV28
j_call: TRBJ2-7
d_call: TRBD2
cdr3_aa: CASSTPGGRSREQYF
cdr3_nt: TGTGCCAGCAGCACCCCGGGCGGGAGGTCTCGGGAGCAGTACTTC

clone_size: few
v_call: TRBV7-9
j_call: TRBJ1-4
d_call: TRBD1
cdr3_aa: CASSSTGFLSEKLFF
cdr3_nt: TGTGCCAGCAGCTCGACAGGGTTCCTGTCTGAAAAACTGTTTTTT

clone_size: few
v_call: TRBV28
j_call: TRBJ1-1
d_call: TRBD1
cdr3_aa: CASSPRDRDLPEAFF
cdr3_nt: TGTGCCAGCAGCCCTCGGGACAGGGACCTCCCTGAAGCTTTCTTT

clone_size: many
v_call: TRBV18
j_call: TRBJ1-2
d_call: -
cdr3_aa: CASSPPQGEANGYTF
cdr3_nt: TGTGCCAGCTCACCACCCCAGGGAGAAGCTAATGGCTACACCTTC

clone_size: -
v_call: TRBV28
j_call: TRBJ2-2
d_call: -
cdr3_aa: CASRGSGTTGELFF
cdr3_nt: TGTGCCAGTCGGGGGAGCGGAACCACCGGGGAGCTGTTTTTT

clone_size: -
v_call: TRBV7-9
j_call: TRBJ2-7
d_call: -
cdr3_aa: CASSLRGAGSTYEQYF
cdr3_nt: TGTGCCAGCAGCCTAAGGGGGGCGGGGTCGACCTACGAGCAGTACTTC

clone_size: many
v_call: TRBV27
j_call: TRBJ2-3
d_call: -
cdr3_aa: CASRPSGTDTQYF
cdr3_nt: TGTGCCAGCAGGCCTAGCGGCACAGATACGCAGTATTTT

clone_size: -
v_call: TRBV27
j_call: TRBJ2-3
d_call: -
cdr3_aa: CASSGQHSQYF
cdr3_nt: TGTGCCAGCAGCGGACAGCACTCCCAGTATTTT

clone_size: -
v_call: TRBV7-9
j_call: TRBJ2-3
d_call: -
cdr3_aa: CASSGLISTDTQYF
cdr3_nt: TGTGCCAGCAGCGGGTTGATTAGCACAGATACGCAGTATTTT

clone_size: few
v_call: TRBV5-4
j_call: TRBJ1-2
d_call: -
cdr3_aa: CASSLAGGQLNYGYTF
cdr3_nt: TGTGCCAGCAGCTTGGCCGGAGGCCAGCTCAACTATGGCTACACCTTC

clone_size: few
v_call: TRBV6-6
j_call: TRBJ1-5
d_call: TRBD1
cdr3_aa: CASRYRGEQPQHF
cdr3_nt: TGTGCCAGCAGATACAGGGGTGAGCAGCCCCAGCATTTT

clone_size: -
v_call: TRBV27
j_call: TRBJ2-7
d_call: -
cdr3_aa: CASSLLSYEQYF
cdr3_nt: TGTGCCAGCAGTTTACTCTCCTACGAGCAGTACTTC

clone_size: -
v_call: TRBV9
j_call: TRBJ1-5
d_call: TRBD1
cdr3_aa: CASSVGGGGQPQHF
cdr3_nt: TGTGCCAGCAGCGTAGGAGGGGGCGGTCAGCCCCAGCATTTT

clone_size: -
v_call: TRBV18
j_call: TRBJ2-7
d_call: -
cdr3_aa: CASSLTNRYEQYF
cdr3_nt: TGTGCCAGCTCACTGACTAACCGTTACGAGCAGTACTTC